The sequence of this T cell receptor beta chain was determined in a study of metastatic and nonmetastatic thyroid tumors. V shed 3 bases and J shed 11 bases, with 16 bases lying between them. This CDR3 has 12 residues. Per germline, CDR1 DFQATT and CDR2 SNEGSKA (reference sequence). Until they underwent thyroid surgery, no patient had received any treatment. This clone was counted many times. TCRdb re-clonotyped the PCR reads via MiXCR. The sample lists 15,000 to 20,000 clones, around a fifth seen once, with more than 15% in the top ten. The rearrangement joins TRBV20-1 to TRBJ1-1; TRBD1 might be the D (5 bases). The sequencing sample was made of tumor tissue. The TCR originated in a female donor with papillary thyroid cancer or a benign thyroid nodule (not recorded which). Some clones in this sample may be carry-over from other donors' samples. This CDR3 reads CSASFGGPPAFF. The CDR3 nucleotides are TGCAGTGCTAGTTTTGGGGGACCTCCTGCTTTCTTT.